Listed below are T cell receptor beta chains from one sample, sequenced in a study of T-cell memory formation after mild COVID-19. A single record per CDR3 protein comes from TCRdb applying MiXCR to the 5' RACE reads. In the table there are 470,000 or so distinct CDR3 sequences, around 20% of which are singletons. The specimen was PBMCs or a T cell subset sorted from them (not recorded which). Receptors were obtained from an adult woman who had mild COVID-19 (a few samples of this study predate the infection). Cell type and time point are not known. The CDR3 runs from the conserved cysteine through the conserved F or W. Each record gives: CDR3 protein, CDR3 DNA, clone size, J gene, V gene, D gene. D genes are given only for firm matches. A clone size is listed for some rows: how often the clone was seen (once, few, many), or a class if it is expanded.

CDR3aa: CASSVGDSEAFF; CDR3nt: TGTGCCAGCAGCGTAGGGGACAGCGAAGCTTTCTTT; abundance: few; j_gene: TRBJ1-1; v_gene: TRBV9; d_gene: TRBD1
CDR3aa: CASSLRDITGETQYF; CDR3nt: TGTGCCAGCAGCCTTCGGGACATCACGGGAGAGACCCAGTACTTC; abundance: few; j_gene: TRBJ2-5; v_gene: TRBV7-9; d_gene: NA
CDR3aa: CASSLGLAATDTQYF; CDR3nt: TGTGCCAGCAGCTTAGGTTTGGCGGCCACAGATACGCAGTATTTT; abundance: many; j_gene: TRBJ2-3; v_gene: TRBV7-2; d_gene: NA
CDR3aa: CASSSGAAGSGNTIYF; CDR3nt: TGTGCCAGCAGCTCCGGGGCGGCCGGCTCTGGAAACACCATATATTTT; abundance: NA; j_gene: TRBJ1-3; v_gene: TRBV7-8; d_gene: NA
CDR3aa: CASRALVLSSGRWGGPDTQYF; CDR3nt: TGTGCCAGCAGAGCTTTAGTGTTGTCTAGCGGGAGATGGGGGGGCCCAGATACGCAGTATTTT; abundance: few; j_gene: TRBJ2-3; v_gene: TRBV7-2; d_gene: TRBD2
CDR3aa: CASRLLGEQFF; CDR3nt: TGTGCCAGCAGACTGCTCGGTGAGCAGTTCTTC; abundance: few; j_gene: TRBJ2-1; v_gene: TRBV6-5; d_gene: NA
CDR3aa: CSARDPLRLGFEQFF; CDR3nt: TGCAGTGCTAGAGATCCCCTCCGACTAGGTTTTGAGCAGTTCTTC; abundance: NA; j_gene: TRBJ2-1; v_gene: TRBV20-1; d_gene: NA
CDR3aa: CASSWGAVHTEAFF; CDR3nt: TGTGCCAGCAGTTGGGGGGCAGTCCACACTGAAGCTTTCTTT; abundance: NA; j_gene: TRBJ1-1; v_gene: TRBV27; d_gene: NA
CDR3aa: CASSKTSGFQETQYF; CDR3nt: TGTGCCAGCAGCAAAACTTCGGGTTTCCAAGAGACCCAGTACTTC; abundance: NA; j_gene: TRBJ2-5; v_gene: TRBV21-1; d_gene: NA
CDR3aa: CASSLTRTSANVLTF; CDR3nt: TGTGCCAGCAGCTTAACCCGGACCTCTGCCAACGTCCTGACTTTC; abundance: NA; j_gene: TRBJ2-6; v_gene: TRBV7-3; d_gene: NA
CDR3aa: CASSLGLAENYEQYF; CDR3nt: TGTGCCAGCAGCTTAGGACTAGCGGAGAACTACGAGCAGTACTTC; abundance: few; j_gene: TRBJ2-7; v_gene: TRBV7-9; d_gene: TRBD2
CDR3aa: CASSLRASGGPQHF; CDR3nt: TGCGCCAGCAGCCTCCGGGCCTCCGGCGGGCCCCAGCATTTT; abundance: few; j_gene: TRBJ1-5; v_gene: TRBV4-1; d_gene: NA
CDR3aa: CASSFMGQGASETQYF; CDR3nt: TGTGCCAGCAGTTTCATGGGACAGGGGGCATCCGAGACCCAGTACTTC; abundance: few; j_gene: TRBJ2-5; v_gene: TRBV6-5; d_gene: TRBD1
CDR3aa: CASSQTGTGGVLREQYF; CDR3nt: TGCGCCAGCAGTCAAACCGGGACAGGGGGGGTTCTGCGCGAGCAGTACTTC; abundance: NA; j_gene: TRBJ2-7; v_gene: TRBV4-1; d_gene: TRBD1
CDR3aa: CASRGTVANTEAFF; CDR3nt: TGCGCCAGCAGAGGCACCGTGGCGAACACTGAAGCTTTCTTT; abundance: few; j_gene: TRBJ1-1; v_gene: TRBV5-1; d_gene: NA
CDR3aa: CASSARDGPYNEQFF; CDR3nt: TGTGCCAGCAGCGCCCGGGACGGGCCCTACAATGAGCAGTTCTTC; abundance: NA; j_gene: TRBJ2-1; v_gene: TRBV5-5; d_gene: NA
CDR3aa: CASSMEGRGRVGELFF; CDR3nt: TGTGCCAGTAGTATGGAGGGCAGGGGGCGCGTCGGGGAGCTGTTTTTT; abundance: NA; j_gene: TRBJ2-2; v_gene: TRBV19; d_gene: TRBD1
CDR3aa: CASSEPGQGATGELFF; CDR3nt: TGTGCCAGCAGCGAGCCGGGACAGGGGGCCACCGGGGAGCTGTTTTTT; abundance: NA; j_gene: TRBJ2-2; v_gene: TRBV9; d_gene: TRBD1
CDR3aa: CASSDPPPLGSGSEETQYF; CDR3nt: TGTGCCAGCAGTGATCCCCCCCCTCTAGGTAGCGGGAGTGAAGAGACCCAGTACTTC; abundance: many; j_gene: TRBJ2-5; v_gene: TRBV25-1; d_gene: TRBD2
CDR3aa: CASTFAGRNTGELFF; CDR3nt: TGTGCCAGCACCTTCGCGGGGAGAAACACCGGGGAGCTGTTTTTT; abundance: NA; j_gene: TRBJ2-2; v_gene: TRBV6-1; d_gene: NA
CDR3aa: CASSPSSGGAREQYF; CDR3nt: TGTGCCAGCAGCCCATCGAGCGGGGGGGCCCGCGAGCAGTACTTC; abundance: NA; j_gene: TRBJ2-7; v_gene: TRBV7-7; d_gene: TRBD2
CDR3aa: CASSLAPDWNTYEQYF; CDR3nt: TGTGCCAGCAGTTTAGCCCCGGACTGGAATACTTACGAGCAGTACTTC; abundance: NA; j_gene: TRBJ2-7; v_gene: TRBV12-3/TRBV12-4; d_gene: NA
CDR3aa: CASSLDSVGNQPQHF; CDR3nt: TGTGCCAGCAGCCTGGACAGTGTGGGCAATCAGCCCCAGCATTTT; abundance: few; j_gene: TRBJ1-5; v_gene: TRBV5-5; d_gene: NA
CDR3aa: CASSLFPGQGRADTQYF; CDR3nt: TGTGCCAGCAGTTTATTTCCGGGACAGGGGAGGGCAGATACGCAGTATTTT; abundance: few; j_gene: TRBJ2-3; v_gene: TRBV12-3/TRBV12-4; d_gene: TRBD1
CDR3aa: CSAINSLNEQFF; CDR3nt: TGCAGTGCTATTAATAGCCTCAATGAGCAGTTCTTC; abundance: NA; j_gene: TRBJ2-1; v_gene: TRBV20-1; d_gene: NA
CDR3aa: CSVKSSGGPYEQYF; CDR3nt: TGCAGCGTTAAATCAAGCGGGGGTCCCTACGAGCAGTACTTC; abundance: NA; j_gene: TRBJ2-7; v_gene: TRBV29-1; d_gene: TRBD2
CDR3aa: CASSPNMYGYTF; CDR3nt: TGTGCCAGCAGCCCGAACATGTACGGCTACACCTTC; abundance: few; j_gene: TRBJ1-2; v_gene: TRBV9; d_gene: NA
CDR3aa: CASSQDSRSGVDTQYF; CDR3nt: TGCGCCAGCAGCCAAGATTCCAGGTCGGGGGTAGATACGCAGTATTTT; abundance: few; j_gene: TRBJ2-3; v_gene: TRBV4-3; d_gene: NA
CDR3aa: CASSLGQGLAKNIQYF; CDR3nt: TGCGCCAGCAGCCTAGGACAGGGTTTAGCCAAAAACATTCAGTACTTC; abundance: NA; j_gene: TRBJ2-4; v_gene: TRBV4-3; d_gene: TRBD1
CDR3aa: CASSKRPGLTDTQYF; CDR3nt: TGTGCCAGCAGCAAGAGGCCCGGGCTCACAGATACGCAGTATTTT; abundance: many; j_gene: TRBJ2-3; v_gene: TRBV21-1; d_gene: NA
CDR3aa: CATSASPLDRGRKFF; CDR3nt: TGTGCCACCAGTGCATCACCACTTGACAGGGGGCGAAAGTTTTTC; abundance: once; j_gene: TRBJ2-1; v_gene: TRBV24-1; d_gene: TRBD1
CDR3aa: CASSPPGVNTEAFF; CDR3nt: TGTGCCAGCAGCCCCCCGGGGGTGAACACTGAAGCTTTCTTT; abundance: NA; j_gene: TRBJ1-1; v_gene: TRBV7-6; d_gene: NA
CDR3aa: CATSQGVGETQYF; CDR3nt: TGTGCCACCAGCCAGGGTGTGGGAGAGACCCAGTACTTC; abundance: few; j_gene: TRBJ2-5; v_gene: TRBV24-1; d_gene: NA
CDR3aa: CASSLFDPSYEQYF; CDR3nt: TGCGCCAGCAGCCTCTTCGATCCTTCCTACGAGCAGTACTTC; abundance: few; j_gene: TRBJ2-7; v_gene: TRBV4-1; d_gene: NA
CDR3aa: CASSFRAGGTDTQYF; CDR3nt: TGTGCCAGCAGCTTTAGGGCGGGGGGCACAGATACGCAGTATTTT; abundance: NA; j_gene: TRBJ2-3; v_gene: TRBV7-9; d_gene: TRBD2
CDR3aa: CASTPGTGTPYYGYTF; CDR3nt: TGTGCCAGCACCCCCGGCACAGGGACCCCGTACTATGGCTACACCTTC; abundance: few; j_gene: TRBJ1-2; v_gene: TRBV7-2; d_gene: NA
CDR3aa: CSARVGVYGYTF; CDR3nt: TGCAGTGCTAGAGTAGGGGTCTATGGCTACACCTTC; abundance: NA; j_gene: TRBJ1-2; v_gene: TRBV20-1; d_gene: NA
CDR3aa: CASSSDRNYGYTF; CDR3nt: TGTGCCAGCAGTTCGGACAGGAACTATGGCTACACCTTC; abundance: few; j_gene: TRBJ1-2; v_gene: TRBV12-3/TRBV12-4; d_gene: TRBD1
CDR3aa: CASSGRSGTGNEKLFF; CDR3nt: TGTGCCAGTAGTGGGAGATCCGGGACAGGCAATGAAAAACTGTTTTTT; abundance: NA; j_gene: TRBJ1-4; v_gene: TRBV19; d_gene: TRBD1
CDR3aa: CASCGSMNTEAFF; CDR3nt: TGTGCCAGTTGCGGGTCTATGAACACTGAAGCTTTCTTT; abundance: few; j_gene: TRBJ1-1; v_gene: TRBV7-2; d_gene: NA
CDR3aa: CSAPAQVIQYF; CDR3nt: TGCAGTGCTCCGGCGCAAGTCATTCAGTACTTC; abundance: NA; j_gene: TRBJ2-4; v_gene: TRBV20-1; d_gene: NA
CDR3aa: CASSSETTGLNTEAFF; CDR3nt: TGCGCCAGCAGCTCGGAGACGACAGGGCTGAACACTGAAGCTTTCTTT; abundance: few; j_gene: TRBJ1-1; v_gene: TRBV5-1; d_gene: TRBD1
CDR3aa: CASSGYEGSGGYTF; CDR3nt: TGTGCCAGCAGCGGTTATGAGGGCTCGGGTGGCTACACCTTC; abundance: few; j_gene: TRBJ1-2; v_gene: TRBV9; d_gene: NA
CDR3aa: CSARTSGVETQYF; CDR3nt: TGCAGTGCCCGGACTAGCGGGGTGGAGACCCAGTACTTC; abundance: NA; j_gene: TRBJ2-5; v_gene: TRBV20-1; d_gene: TRBD2
CDR3aa: CASSPIGQGARNEQFF; CDR3nt: TGTGCCAGCAGCCCAATCGGGCAGGGGGCGCGAAATGAGCAGTTCTTC; abundance: few; j_gene: TRBJ2-1; v_gene: TRBV7-9; d_gene: TRBD1
CDR3aa: CASTPTGGVTQYF; CDR3nt: TGCGCCAGCACCCCCACCGGAGGAGTTACGCAGTATTTT; abundance: few; j_gene: TRBJ2-3; v_gene: TRBV5-1; d_gene: NA
CDR3aa: CASSSGSPQETQYF; CDR3nt: TGCGCCAGCAGCTCGGGATCCCCCCAAGAGACCCAGTACTTC; abundance: NA; j_gene: TRBJ2-5; v_gene: TRBV5-1; d_gene: NA
CDR3aa: CASASWGPSEQYF; CDR3nt: TGTGCTAGTGCCAGTTGGGGGCCCTCCGAGCAGTACTTC; abundance: NA; j_gene: TRBJ2-7; v_gene: TRBV12-5; d_gene: NA
CDR3aa: CSAKMTGADEAFF; CDR3nt: TGCAGTGCTAAGATGACAGGGGCTGATGAAGCTTTCTTT; abundance: NA; j_gene: TRBJ1-1; v_gene: TRBV20-1; d_gene: TRBD1
CDR3aa: CASRNSGRRVDEQFF; CDR3nt: TGTGCCAGCAGAAATAGCGGGAGAAGGGTCGATGAGCAGTTCTTC; abundance: NA; j_gene: TRBJ2-1; v_gene: TRBV7-9; d_gene: TRBD2
CDR3aa: CASSPAVDYILTVELFF; CDR3nt: TGTGCCAGCAGCCCTGCAGTCGACTATATCCTGACCGTGGAGCTGTTTTTT; abundance: NA; j_gene: TRBJ2-2; v_gene: TRBV11-2; d_gene: NA
CDR3aa: CASSLVRDEQFF; CDR3nt: TGTGCCAGCAGCTTAGTGCGGGACGAGCAGTTCTTC; abundance: many; j_gene: TRBJ2-1; v_gene: TRBV7-9; d_gene: NA
CDR3aa: CASSIGTEAFF; CDR3nt: TGTGCCAGTAGTATAGGGACTGAAGCTTTCTTT; abundance: few; j_gene: TRBJ1-1; v_gene: TRBV19; d_gene: NA